This TCR beta chain emerged from a study of cytomegalovirus exposure and HLA in healthy donors. Background on the study: Approximately 180 million T cells yielded 110 million or so unique TCR beta sequences in earlier analysis. Study-level results: Some segments of the V type, notably TRBV6-2 and TRBV6-3, were excluded as indistinguishable. The authors later found TCR association rates varying by HLA locus, with DRB1 most and HLA-C fewest.

The length of the CDR3 is 14 residues. Trimming took 7 bases from V and 4 from J; bases not matched to a gene: 5. Germline CDR1 and CDR2: SNHLY and FYNNEI. A word on this clone: Its antigen is not identified.

This PCR relied on a set of 60 Vbeta primers and 13 Jbeta primers. Sequencing used immunoSEQ multiplex PCR; TCRdb keeps in-frame clones, though not all of them. Of fewer than 200,000 clones in the sample, about three quarters are singletons; the top ten hold 2.8%. This chain joins TRBV2 and TRBJ2-4, with 9 nucleotides matching TRBD2. This clonotype was obtained from a woman younger than 45 in good health and CMV-seronegative. What was sequenced was PBMCs. DNA for the CDR3: TGTGCCAGCACTGGTAGCGGGGGAAAAAACATTCAGTACTTC. It specifies CASTGSGGKNIQYF.